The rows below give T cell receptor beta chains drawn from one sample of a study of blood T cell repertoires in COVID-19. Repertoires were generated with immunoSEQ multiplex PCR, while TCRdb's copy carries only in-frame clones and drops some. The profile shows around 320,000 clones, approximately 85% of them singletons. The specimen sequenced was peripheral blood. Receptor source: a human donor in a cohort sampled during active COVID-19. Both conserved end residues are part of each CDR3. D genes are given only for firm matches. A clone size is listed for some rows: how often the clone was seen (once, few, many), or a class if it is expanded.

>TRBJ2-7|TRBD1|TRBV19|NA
CASKQGPTFYEQYF
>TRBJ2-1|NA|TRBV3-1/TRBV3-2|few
CASSPWTGGGNEQFF
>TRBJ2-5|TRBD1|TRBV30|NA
CAWMPSGGETQYF
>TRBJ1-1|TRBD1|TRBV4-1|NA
CASSLDREVSTEAFF
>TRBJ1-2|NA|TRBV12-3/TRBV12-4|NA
CASSLGGLYGYTF
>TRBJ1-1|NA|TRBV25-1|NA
CASSEWGRGNTEAFF
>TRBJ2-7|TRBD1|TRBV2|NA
CASSRGTGAYEQYF
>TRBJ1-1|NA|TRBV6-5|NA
CASTPQGDLNTEAFF
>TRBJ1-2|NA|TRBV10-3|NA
CAIRVADTGYGYTF
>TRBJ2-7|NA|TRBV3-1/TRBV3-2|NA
CASSHPRQAGYEQYF
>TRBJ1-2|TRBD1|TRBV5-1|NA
CASSLERVSGGSYGYTF
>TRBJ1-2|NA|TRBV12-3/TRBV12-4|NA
CASTPGINYGYTF
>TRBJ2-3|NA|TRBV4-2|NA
CASRGEEGVFTDTQYF
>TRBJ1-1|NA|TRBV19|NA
CASKGGLNTEAFF
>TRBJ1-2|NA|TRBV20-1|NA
CSASLQSPGYGYTF
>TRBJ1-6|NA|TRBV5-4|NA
CASSLGRIDNSPLHF
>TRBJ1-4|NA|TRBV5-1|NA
CASSPGGGGYEKLFF
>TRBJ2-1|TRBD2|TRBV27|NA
CASSYTLADSYNEQFF
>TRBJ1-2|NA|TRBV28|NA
CASSNLGTAKGYTF
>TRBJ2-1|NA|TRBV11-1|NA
CASSIDRSEQFF
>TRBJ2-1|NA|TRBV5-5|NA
CASSVSTGLNEQFF
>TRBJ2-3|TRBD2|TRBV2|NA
CASSERGGGARDTQYF
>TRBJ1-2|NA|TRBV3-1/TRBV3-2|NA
CASSQDIGGSYGYTF
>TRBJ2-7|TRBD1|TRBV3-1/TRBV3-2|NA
CASSLGQVPEQYF
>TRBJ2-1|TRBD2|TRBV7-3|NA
CASSLVVAGLDEQFF
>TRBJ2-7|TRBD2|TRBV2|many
CASKEVLAGRNEQYF
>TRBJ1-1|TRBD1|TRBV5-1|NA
CASSYVTGQGTTEAFF
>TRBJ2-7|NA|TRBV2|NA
CASSDRAPRAHEQYF